A single sample is the source of the 6 T cell receptor beta chains below, sequenced in a study of blood T cell repertoires in COVID-19. Method: immunoSEQ multiplex PCR; TCRdb's copy keeps in-frame clones and lacks some. The sample has 270,000 or so clones; around nine tenths are singletons. The sequenced material came from peripheral blood. The receptors were sampled from a woman aged 40 to 50 who had recovered from COVID-19.

The V call is TRBV15, the J call TRBJ2-3, with 8 bases aligning to TRBD2. Germline V gene lookup returns CDR1 LNHNV and CDR2 YYDKDF (reference sequence). This CDR3 region has 17 residues. V lost 0 bases to trimming and J lost 0 bases; unmatched junction nucleotides: 5. CDR3 protein: CATSRDQAGASTDTQYF. The CDR3 DNA reads TGTGCCACCAGCAGAGATCAAGCGGGAGCCAGCACAGATACGCAGTATTTT.

The rearrangement links TRBV5-1 to TRBJ2-1; TRBD1 might be the D (5 bases). The CDR3 extends over 13 amino acids. V lost 5 bases to trimming and J lost 5 bases, with 11 bases between them. Germline CDR1 SGHRS, CDR2 YFSETQ. In nucleotides, the CDR3 is TGCGCCAGCAGATCAGGGATAGACAATGAGCAGTTCTTC. It yields the protein CASRSGIDNEQFF.

J is TRBJ2-7 and V is TRBV29-1; 10 bases are a match to TRBD1. CDR3 size: 14 residues. V lost 3 bases and J lost 8; bases outside the gene matches: 10. Looked up from germline, CDR1 is SQVTM and CDR2 is ANQGSEA. The CDR3 DNA reads as TGCAGCGTTGAGTCGGGACAGGGGCAACCTAAGCAGTACTTC. Translating gives CSVESGQGQPKQYF.

The chain recombines TRBV11-2 with TRBJ2-7; 7 bases match TRBD2. The V segment lost 5 bases and the J segment 2 bases; nucleotides outside the gene matches: 6. The CDR3 covers 14 residues. From germline, CDR1 is SGHAT and CDR2 FQNNGV. CDR3 sequence reads: CASSRWEGTYEQYF. CDR3 DNA sequence: TGTGCCAGCAGCCGATGGGAGGGGACCTACGAGCAGTACTTC.

The V call is TRBV10-1, the J call TRBJ2-5, with 12 bases fitting TRBD2. V was pared by 6 bases and J by 2 bases, with 4 bases of the junction left unmatched. The CDR3 totals 15 residues. Germline CDR1 is WNHNN and CDR2 is SYGVQD (reference sequence). In DNA, the CDR3 is TGCGCCAGCAGCTGGGGGACTAGCGGGCAAGAGACCCAGTACTTC. Protein sequence: CASSWGTSGQETQYF.

This clone turned up a few times. The rearrangement uses TRBV25-1 and TRBJ1-5, with D possibly TRBD1 on 6 matching bases. The germline CDR1 and CDR2 sequences are MGHDK and SYGVNS. The length of the CDR3 is 17 residues. Trimming stripped 3 bases from V and 7 bases from J, with 22 bases between. CDR3: CASSDLRGGGSGQPQHF. The CDR3 nucleotides are TGTGCCAGCAGTGACTTAAGGGGGGGCGGCAGCGGGCAGCCCCAGCATTTT.